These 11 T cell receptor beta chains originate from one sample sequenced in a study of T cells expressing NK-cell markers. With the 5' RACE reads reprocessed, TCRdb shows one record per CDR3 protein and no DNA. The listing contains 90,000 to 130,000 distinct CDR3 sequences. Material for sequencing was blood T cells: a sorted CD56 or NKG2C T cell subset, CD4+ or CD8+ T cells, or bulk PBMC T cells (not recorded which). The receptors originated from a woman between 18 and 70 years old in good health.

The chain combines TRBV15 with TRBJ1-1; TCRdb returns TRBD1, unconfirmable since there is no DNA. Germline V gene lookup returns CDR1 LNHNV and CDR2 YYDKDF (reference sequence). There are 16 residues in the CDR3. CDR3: CATSRPLTGMNTEAFF.

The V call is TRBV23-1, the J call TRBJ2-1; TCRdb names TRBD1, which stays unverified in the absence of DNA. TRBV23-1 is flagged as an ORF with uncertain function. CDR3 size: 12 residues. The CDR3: CASSQVSYREFF.

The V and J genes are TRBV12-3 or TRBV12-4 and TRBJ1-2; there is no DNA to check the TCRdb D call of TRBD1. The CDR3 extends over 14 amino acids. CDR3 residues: CASSEGQGSGGYTF.

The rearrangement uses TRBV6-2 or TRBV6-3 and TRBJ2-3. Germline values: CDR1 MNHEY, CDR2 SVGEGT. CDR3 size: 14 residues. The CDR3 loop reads CASSYVAKTDTQYF.

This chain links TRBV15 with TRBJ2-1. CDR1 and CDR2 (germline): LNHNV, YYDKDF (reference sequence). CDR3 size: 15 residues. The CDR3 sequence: CATSRGSSAYNEQFF.

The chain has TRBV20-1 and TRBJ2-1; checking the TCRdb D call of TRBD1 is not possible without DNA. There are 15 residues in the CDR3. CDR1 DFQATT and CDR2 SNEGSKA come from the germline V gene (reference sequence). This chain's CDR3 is CSARGLASSYNEQFF.

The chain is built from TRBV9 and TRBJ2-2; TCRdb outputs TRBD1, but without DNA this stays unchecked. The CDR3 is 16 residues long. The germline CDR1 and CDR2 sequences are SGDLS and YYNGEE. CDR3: CASSVDGGLNTGELFF.

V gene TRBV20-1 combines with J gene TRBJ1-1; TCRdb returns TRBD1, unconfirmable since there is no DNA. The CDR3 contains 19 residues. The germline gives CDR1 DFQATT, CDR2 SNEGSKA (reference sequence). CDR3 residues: CSAPPGQGAIEGRNTEAFF.

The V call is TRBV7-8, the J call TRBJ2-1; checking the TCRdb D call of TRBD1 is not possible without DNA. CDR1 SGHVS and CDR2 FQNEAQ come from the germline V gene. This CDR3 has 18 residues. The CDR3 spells CASSLAWSSAVSYNEQFF.

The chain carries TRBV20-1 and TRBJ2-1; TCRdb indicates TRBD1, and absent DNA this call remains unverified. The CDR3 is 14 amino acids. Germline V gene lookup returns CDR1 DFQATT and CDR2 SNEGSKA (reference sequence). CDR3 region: CSARPEALGDEQFF.

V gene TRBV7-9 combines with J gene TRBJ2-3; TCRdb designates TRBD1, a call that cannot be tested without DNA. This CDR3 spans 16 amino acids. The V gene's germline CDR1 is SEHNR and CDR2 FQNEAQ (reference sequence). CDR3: CASSPGVWSNTDTQYF.